These T cell receptor beta chains were read from a single sample in a study of CXCR3-negative and CXCR3-positive naive CD8 T cells. Each CDR3 protein gets one entry in TCRdb, which reprocessed the 5' RACE reads and gives no DNA. The specimen's table records about 140,000 distinct CDR3 sequences. Sequences were obtained from naive CXCR3+ CD8+ T cells from blood. The receptors derive from a human donor in good health. Some clones in this sample may be carry-over from other donors' samples. Both conserved end residues are part of each CDR3.

CDR3 | length | J | V
CATSIGHRERYEQYF | 15 | TRBJ2-7 | TRBV15
CASSFSLSWAGELFF | 15 | TRBJ2-2 | TRBV27
CASSLEQVRGNSPLHF | 16 | TRBJ1-6 | TRBV5-1
CASSRQETNSPLHF | 14 | TRBJ1-6 | TRBV2
CASSSAPTGELFF | 13 | TRBJ2-2 | TRBV7-2
CSVENGLAVYNEQFF | 15 | TRBJ2-1 | TRBV29-1
CASSEALSGWDTQYF | 15 | TRBJ2-3 | TRBV25-1
CASSAPSLDRTSYEQYF | 17 | TRBJ2-7 | TRBV19
CASSQFNGGTEAFF | 14 | TRBJ1-1 | TRBV4-1
CASSLGPTGNQETQYF | 16 | TRBJ2-5 | TRBV7-8
CASSQDGFVWETQYF | 15 | TRBJ2-5 | TRBV4-3
CASSLSERAGAKNIQYF | 17 | TRBJ2-4 | TRBV7-8
CSATRDTHGYTF | 12 | TRBJ1-2 | TRBV29-1
CASSPPSRDTQYF | 13 | TRBJ2-3 | TRBV7-9
CASSQAGGEGGYTF | 14 | TRBJ1-2 | TRBV4-2
CASSHRDRETYEQYF | 15 | TRBJ2-7 | TRBV7-9
CASRGRGSSYEQYF | 14 | TRBJ2-7 | TRBV6-2/TRBV6-3
CASSTPGTGFNYGYTF | 16 | TRBJ1-2 | TRBV19
CASSLRVPNRGKGLAFF | 17 | TRBJ1-1 | TRBV23-1
CASSPGGEGLGADTQYF | 17 | TRBJ2-3 | TRBV13
CASTQRGSGSNEQYF | 15 | TRBJ2-7 | TRBV27
CASSERGEGSYEQYF | 15 | TRBJ2-7 | TRBV4-3
CASGSAGQGGSEAFF | 15 | TRBJ1-1 | TRBV27
CASSLIIGNLHETQYF | 16 | TRBJ2-5 | TRBV7-6
CASSGGLAGVMSTDTQYF | 18 | TRBJ2-3 | TRBV5-1
CSASGQGLHEQYF | 13 | TRBJ2-7 | TRBV20-1
CASSQESSGRTNEQFF | 16 | TRBJ2-1 | TRBV4-1
CSVEWGTNPCNEQFF | 15 | TRBJ2-1 | TRBV29-1
CASSLDRNTGELFF | 14 | TRBJ2-2 | TRBV7-6
CSARDGGLAGTYNEQFF | 17 | TRBJ2-1 | TRBV20-1
CATSDWDSFNEQFF | 14 | TRBJ2-1 | TRBV24-1
CASSQGGASGNTIYF | 15 | TRBJ1-3 | TRBV4-1
CASSLDFGVGNTIYF | 15 | TRBJ1-3 | TRBV11-2
CSVPDGGGQYF | 11 | TRBJ2-7 | TRBV29-1
CASSTSWGEGNQPQHF | 16 | TRBJ1-5 | TRBV27
CASSLTSGGPTTGELFF | 17 | TRBJ2-2 | TRBV5-5
CASSRRVLGGNTIYF | 15 | TRBJ1-3 | TRBV12-3/TRBV12-4
CASSAQTGLNTEAFF | 15 | TRBJ1-1 | TRBV9
CASSLAGATYEQYF | 14 | TRBJ2-7 | TRBV7-8
CASSPLGGGTGELFF | 15 | TRBJ2-2 | TRBV7-3
CASSSQQEMNTEAFF | 15 | TRBJ1-1 | TRBV28
CASRRLGELRYEQYF | 15 | TRBJ2-7 | TRBV27
CASSHGLANEQFF | 13 | TRBJ2-1 | TRBV4-1
CASSSQGLASEQYF | 14 | TRBJ2-7 | TRBV7-9
CSVVGTSGRSYSEQFF | 16 | TRBJ2-1 | TRBV29-1